This entry features one T cell receptor beta chain sequence. This clone was detected many times. Its cognate antigen has yet to be identified. No much larger clone exists at a distance of one base, and base qualities are not known. From each donor, a single peripheral blood sample of around 120 mL on average was drawn into heparinised tubes. Using a panel that included CD45RO, CCR7, CD25, CD127, CD95 and CD27, naive, central memory, regulatory and stem cell-like memory CD4+ T cells were sorted on a BD FACSAria II. A purity above 95% was achieved for all sorted populations. PBMCs were separated immediately by Lymphoprep density gradient centrifugation and were stained directly, without being cultured. Samples were stained and sorted in pairs, with one healthy donor and one patient per experiment, so that batch effects were minimized. The data stem from a study of beta chain features in type 1 diabetes (dated by TCRdb to the late 2010s). With regard to the full study: Mean age, gender distribution, total cell number and subset yield did not differ between patients and healthy donors. A total of roughly 100 million sorted cells were examined across all samples, and RNA yield correlated strongly with the number of cells per subset. The study compared TCRB repertoires of sorted circulating CD4+ T cell subsets between recently diagnosed type 1 diabetes patients and matched healthy donors. Naive and central memory subsets were obtained from all 28 donors, but regulatory and stem cell-like memory subsets were isolated from only 8 patients and roughly eight healthy donors. The paper as a whole reports these results and caveats: PCR might favor shorter templates, but patient and control samples were amplified and corrected together, so any skew would affect both groups equally. Because the HLA sub-analyses included only small numbers of individuals, any influence of HLA type on TCRB rearrangement was left unresolved. A moderate but significant shortening of TCRB CDR3 length was observed in type 1 diabetes patients in all four CD4+ subsets. Because cDNA was sequenced instead of genomic DNA, activated cells with high expression could be over-represented, although the groups did not differ in activation or CD3 levels. Naive, central memory and regulatory TCRB repertoires appeared to be more similar among patients than among healthy donors. At VDJ recombination sites, type 1 diabetes patients had fewer insertions and more deleted nucleotides, which implies abnormalities in thymic rearrangement.

The junction shows trimming of 7 bases on V and 0 bases on J, plus 4 bases between the germline ends. The germline V gene encodes CDR1 ENHRY and CDR2 SYGVKD. The CDR3 sequence holds 13 residues, the cysteine and phenylalanine included. Of the read, only the CDR3 DNA is kept; its 39 bases are in frame from base 1. The entire amount of isolated RNA was reverse transcribed using the High Capacity cDNA Reverse Transcription Kit, so the sequenced TCRB transcripts were expressed ones. Deep immunoSEQ sequencing was applied to naive, central memory and regulatory T cell samples, giving an average of approximately 4 million total reads per sample. Sorted cells were lysed in RLT buffer, and RNA was extracted using DNase-treated RNeasy Micro or Mini kits according to cell number. To prevent cross-contamination, each cell subset was processed individually, whereas patient and healthy donor samples were processed jointly. The immunoSEQ multiplex PCR was used to amplify TCRB sequences from cDNA, yielding 87-bp fragments that span the CDR3 region. Sequencing of the amplicons was done on the Illumina HiSeq platform. Concerning the study's data processing: Synthetic template baselines were used to correct PCR bias computationally, reads within Hamming distance 2 were collapsed, and singletons that could not be merged were discarded. Reads were aligned against IMGT so that V, D and J genes, CDR3 length and insertions or deletions at six rearrangement sites could be assigned. Within each subset, clonotype counts were normalized to the number of sorted cells before true diversity and Gini coefficients were calculated with the tcR R package. Repertoire sharing was quantified using the overlap coefficient calculated on TCRB nucleotide sequences. TCRdb took over this immuneACCESS table, retaining in-frame rearrangements with V and J assigned. Such tables are incomplete; in checked studies, under half of the missing clones stem from an unresolved V gene, and the remainder is unexplained. V, J and clone size reflect that table, while D and trimming were determined from the DNA. The sample has around 320,000 clones on record, 14% of them singletons. The top ten clonotypes cover approximately 7% of the sample.

Input material: central memory CD4+ T cells from blood. The sequence links TRBV10-3 to TRBJ2-6; the D gene is unclear. This TCR was sampled from a man aged 30-40 years in good health. Here is the DNA: TGTGCCATCACGGCCTCTGGGGCCAACGTCCTGACTTTC. Protein translation: CAITASGANVLTF.